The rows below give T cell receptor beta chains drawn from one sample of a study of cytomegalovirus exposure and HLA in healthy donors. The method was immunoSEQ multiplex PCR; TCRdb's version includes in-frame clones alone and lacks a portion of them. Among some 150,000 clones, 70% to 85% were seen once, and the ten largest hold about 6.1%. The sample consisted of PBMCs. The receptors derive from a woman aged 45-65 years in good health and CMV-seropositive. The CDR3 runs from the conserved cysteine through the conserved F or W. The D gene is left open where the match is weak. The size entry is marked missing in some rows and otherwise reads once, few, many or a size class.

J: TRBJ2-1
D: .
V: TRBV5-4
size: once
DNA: TGTGCCAGCAGCACCCCGACAGGCGGCTCCTACAATGAGCAGTTCTTC
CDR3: CASSTPTGGSYNEQFF

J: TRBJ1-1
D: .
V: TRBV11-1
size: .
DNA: TGTGCCAGCCAAAAACTCGGGGCCCAGGGGACTGAAGCTTTCTTT
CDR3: CASQKLGAQGTEAFF

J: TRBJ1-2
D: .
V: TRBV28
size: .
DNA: TGTGCCAGCAGCCAGGAAGATACCCATGGCTACACCTTC
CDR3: CASSQEDTHGYTF

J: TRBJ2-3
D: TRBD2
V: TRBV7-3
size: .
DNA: TGTGCCAGCAGTCCTGGACTAGCGGGGATAGATACGCAGTATTTT
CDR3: CASSPGLAGIDTQYF

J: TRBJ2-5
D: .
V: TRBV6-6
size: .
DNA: TGTGCCAGCAGTCCCCCCGGACAGATTCTAAAGACCCAGTACTTC
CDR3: CASSPPGQILKTQYF

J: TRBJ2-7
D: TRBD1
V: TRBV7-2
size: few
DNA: TGTGCCAGCAGCTTAGTTGGGACAGGAGGCGAGCAGTACTTC
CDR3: CASSLVGTGGEQYF

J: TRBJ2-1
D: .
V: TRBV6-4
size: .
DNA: TGTGCCAGCTTTATTAACTGCACCAATGAGCAGTTCTTC
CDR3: CASFINCTNEQFF

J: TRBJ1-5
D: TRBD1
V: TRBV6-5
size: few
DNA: TGTGCCAGCAGTTACAGCGGGGGGCAGGGGGAGCCCCAGCATTTT
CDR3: CASSYSGGQGEPQHF

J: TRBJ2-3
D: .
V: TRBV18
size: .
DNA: TGTGCCAGCTCACCCCCGGGGAGGAGCACAGATACGCAGTATTTT
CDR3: CASSPPGRSTDTQYF

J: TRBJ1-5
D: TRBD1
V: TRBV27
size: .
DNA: TGTGCCAGCAGGTCCCGACAGGGCTGGAATCAGCCCCAGCATTTT
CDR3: CASRSRQGWNQPQHF

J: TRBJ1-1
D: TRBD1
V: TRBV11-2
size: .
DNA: TGTGCCAGCGGGGGGACAGGAAACACTGAAGCTTTCTTT
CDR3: CASGGTGNTEAFF

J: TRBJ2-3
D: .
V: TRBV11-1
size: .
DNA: TGTGCCAGCAGCTATCCGTCCCCAGATACGCAGTATTTT
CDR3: CASSYPSPDTQYF

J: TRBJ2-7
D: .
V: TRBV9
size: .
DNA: TGTGCCAGCAGCGTAGGGAGTGGGAGCTCCTACGAGCAGTACTTC
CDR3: CASSVGSGSSYEQYF

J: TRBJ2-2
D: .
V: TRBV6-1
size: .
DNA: TGTGCCAGCAAGAACCCTCGGTGGGAGGCCGGGGAGCTGTTTTTT
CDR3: CASKNPRWEAGELFF

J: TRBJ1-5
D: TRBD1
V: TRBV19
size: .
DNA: TGTGCCAGTAAGGGGGGACAGGAAATTTTGAAGCCCCAGCATTTT
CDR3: CASKGGQEILKPQHF

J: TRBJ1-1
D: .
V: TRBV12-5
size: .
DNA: TGTGCTAGTGGTTTGGAGACATGGACTGAAGCTTTCTTT
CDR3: CASGLETWTEAFF

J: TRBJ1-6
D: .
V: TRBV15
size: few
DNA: TGTGCCACCAGCAGAGGGAGTTCCTCACCCCTCCACTTT
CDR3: CATSRGSSSPLHF

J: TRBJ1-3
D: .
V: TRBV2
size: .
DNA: TGTGCCAGCAGTGAAAGTTGGAGTTTCCCTGGAAACACCATATATTTT
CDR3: CASSESWSFPGNTIYF

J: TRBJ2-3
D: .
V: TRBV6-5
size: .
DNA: TGTGCCAGCCATAGCACAGATACGCAGTATTTT
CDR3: CASHSTDTQYF

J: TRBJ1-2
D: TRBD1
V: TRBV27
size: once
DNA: TGTGCCAGCAGTTTACAGGGGGGTGGCTACACCTTC
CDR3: CASSLQGGGYTF

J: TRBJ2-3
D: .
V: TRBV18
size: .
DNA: TGTGCCAGCTCACGGGCAGGCCCAGATACGCAGTATTTT
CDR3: CASSRAGPDTQYF

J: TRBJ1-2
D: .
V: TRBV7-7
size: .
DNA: TGTGCTAGCAGCTTAGTGCTGACGGCAGAGGGTGACTATGGCTACACCTTC
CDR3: CASSLVLTAEGDYGYTF

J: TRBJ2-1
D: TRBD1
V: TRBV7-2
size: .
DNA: TGTGCCAGCAGCTTAGCGGACAGGGTAGAGCAGTTCTTC
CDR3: CASSLADRVEQFF